The present entry profiles one T cell receptor beta chain with its context. The antigen is unknown. V shed 4 bases and J shed 2 bases, with 6 bases lying between them. CDR1 and CDR2 (germline): MGHDK, SYGVNS. The CDR3 has 13 residues. These data are taken from a study of beta chain features in type 1 diabetes. General study results and limits: Moderately but significantly shorter TCRB CDR3s were found in Type 1 diabetes patients in all four CD4+ subsets.

Expressed TCRB transcripts got sequenced, as all isolated RNA was reverse transcribed. Assay used: immunoSEQ multiplex PCR; TCRdb lists only in-frame clones, some missing. This table has hundreds of thousands of clones, approximately 13% appearing once. What was sequenced was naive CD4+ T cells from blood. The sequence was obtained from a man aged 25 to 40 in good health. This chain uses TRBV25-1 with TRBJ1-3; no firm D call. CDR3 region: CASSVGAGNTIYF. The CDR3 coding sequence is TGTGCCAGCAGTGTGGGCGCTGGAAACACCATATATTTT.